What follows is one T cell receptor (beta chain) and its context. Per the study methods: Cell counts per sample came from amplifying reference gene primers. Generated by immunoSEQ multiplex PCR, the TCRdb table keeps only in-frame clones and is missing some. That table is the source of V, J and clone size, and D and trimming were worked out from the DNA. The sample includes roughly 200,000 clones, 84% of them seen just once. These data belong to a study of blood T cell repertoires in COVID-19. The overall study: There were acute and convalescent COVID-19 samples, and they came from the United States, Italy and Spain. T cells, B-cell-depleted T cells, or PBMCs supplied cDNA or gDNA.

The junction had 15 bases not matched to a gene; V was cut back by 3 bases and J by 8 bases. Germline assignment: CDR1 SGHRS and CDR2 YFSETQ. CDR3 length equals 16 residues. The source is a man between 50 and 59 years old with active or convalescent COVID-19. This chain uses TRBV5-1 with TRBJ1-2, with 8 bases fitting TRBD1. Sequenced input: peripheral blood. As DNA, the CDR3 is TGCGCCAGCAGCTCCGGGACAGGAGGATCAATGTTGGGCTACACCTTC. This codes for CASSSGTGGSMLGYTF.